The entry below gives a single TCR beta chain sequence along with its context. This sample is drawn from a study of T cell responses to AZD1222 COVID-19 vaccine. Germline V gene data show CDR1 as SGHTA and CDR2 as FQGNSA. CDR3 length: 15 residues. The V end lost 5 bases, the J end lost 5 bases, and 18 bases lay between the germline ends. Clones were sequenced by immunoSEQ multiplex PCR, and TCRdb holds only the in-frame ones, with some missing. The repertoire includes roughly 110,000 clones, 92% of them detected once, and roughly 9% sits in the top ten. This specimen consisted of peripheral blood, obtained 28 days after the second AZD1222 dose. The chain is built from TRBV7-2 and TRBJ1-2; tentatively, D is TRBD1 (5 bases). The receptor comes from an adult who received the AZD1222 COVID-19 vaccine. The CDR3 here is CASSAGGGAGYGYTF. DNA of the CDR3: TGTGCCAGCAGCGCGGGGGGAGGGGCAGGGTATGGCTACACCTTC.